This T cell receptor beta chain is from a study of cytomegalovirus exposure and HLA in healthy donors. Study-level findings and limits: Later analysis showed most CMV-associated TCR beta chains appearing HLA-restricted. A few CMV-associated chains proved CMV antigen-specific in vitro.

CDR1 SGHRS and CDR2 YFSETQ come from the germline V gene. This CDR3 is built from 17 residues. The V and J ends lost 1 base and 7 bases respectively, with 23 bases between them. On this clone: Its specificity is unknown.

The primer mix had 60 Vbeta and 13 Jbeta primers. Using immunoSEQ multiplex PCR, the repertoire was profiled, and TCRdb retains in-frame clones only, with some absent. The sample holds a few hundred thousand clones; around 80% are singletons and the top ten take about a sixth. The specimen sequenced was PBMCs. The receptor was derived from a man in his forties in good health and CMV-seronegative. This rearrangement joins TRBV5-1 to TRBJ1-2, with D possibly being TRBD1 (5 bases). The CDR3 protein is CASSLWGTQDLTSGYTF. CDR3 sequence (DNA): TGCGCCAGCAGCTTGTGGGGGACTCAGGACCTAACTTCTGGCTACACCTTC. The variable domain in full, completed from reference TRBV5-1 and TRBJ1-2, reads KAGVTQTPRYLIKTRGQQVTLSCSPISGHRSVSWYQQTPGQGLQFLFEYFSETQRNKGNFPGRFSGRQFSNSRSEMNVSTLELGDSALYLCASSLWGTQDLTSGYTFGSGTRLTVV.